Presented here are 29 T cell receptor beta chains from one specimen sequenced in a study of PD-1 blockade in mismatch repair-deficient tumors. Clones were read by immunoSEQ multiplex PCR, and TCRdb kept only the in-frame ones, dropping some. The profile shows roughly 120,000 clones, about 74% of them singletons. Sequencing used peripheral blood, obtained roughly 13 months after starting pembrolizumab. These TCRs come from an adult with mismatch repair-deficient cancer.

The chain combines TRBV4-1 with TRBJ1-3, with D unresolved. The germline V gene has CDR1 MGHRA and CDR2 YSYEKL. Trimming pared 1 base from V and 4 bases from J, leaving 11 bases between. This CDR3 is built from 15 residues. The CDR3 reads CASSQVVTSGNTIYF. CDR3 DNA sequence: TGCGCCAGCAGCCAAGTGGTCACCTCGGGAAACACCATATATTTT.

The V call is TRBV11-2, the J call TRBJ2-7; 10 nucleotides line up with TRBD2. There are 15 residues in the CDR3. The junction had 7 bases not matched to a gene; V was cut back by 2 bases and J by 6 bases. The germline V gene has CDR1 SGHAT and CDR2 FQNNGV. The CDR3 DNA reads as TGTGCCAGCAGCTTAATTAGCGGGAGGTTCCCCGAGCAGTACTTC. This sequence encodes CASSLISGRFPEQYF.

The rearrangement links TRBV7-3 to TRBJ1-5; D is possibly TRBD1 (6 bases). This CDR3 has 13 amino acids. Trimming took 3 bases from V and 10 from J, leaving 13 bases between them. Germline V CDR1 and CDR2: SGHTA, FQGTGA. This chain's CDR3 is CASSLTGRSPQHF. The CDR3 nucleotides read TGTGCCAGCAGCTTGACAGGTCGGAGCCCCCAGCATTTT.

Written as DNA, the CDR3 is TGTGCCAGTAGTGTTCGGGGGCGCAGGGGGGTTGCAGATACGCAGTATTTT. This gives the protein CASSVRGRRGVADTQYF. The rearrangement links TRBV19 to TRBJ2-3; perhaps TRBD1 as D (7 bases). From germline, CDR1 is LNHDA and CDR2 SQIVND (reference sequence). With 5 bases removed from V and 4 bases from J, the gap between germline ends came to 22 bases. The CDR3 has 17 amino acids.

The chain employs TRBV6-1 and TRBJ2-3; 10 bases line up with TRBD2. Germline loops: CDR1 MNHNS, CDR2 SASEGT. The CDR3 is 16 amino acids. The trim removed 2 bases at V and 2 bases at J, leaving 4 bases unmatched. The CDR3 region has the DNA TGTGCCAGCAGTGAATGGACTAGCGGCCCCACAGATACGCAGTATTTT. Encoded protein: CASSEWTSGPTDTQYF.

This clone was found a few times. The genes are TRBV5-4 and TRBJ2-1; the D is unclear. V shed 4 bases and J shed 0 bases, with 11 bases lying between them. This CDR3 region has 15 residues. In germline, CDR1 is SGHNT, CDR2 YYREEE (reference sequence). The CDR3 is CASSRETNSYNEQFF. The CDR3 DNA sequence: TGTGCCAGCAGCCGCGAAACCAACTCCTACAATGAGCAGTTCTTC.

This chain joins TRBV9 and TRBJ2-1, with no clear D. The CDR3 extends over 14 amino acids. Per germline, CDR1 SGDLS and CDR2 YYNGEE. The V and J ends lost 0 bases and 5 bases respectively, with 9 bases between them. This CDR3 is CASSVVTTNNEQFF. As DNA, the CDR3 is TGTGCCAGCAGCGTAGTCACCACTAACAATGAGCAGTTCTTC.

The V call is TRBV21-1, the J call TRBJ1-5. TRBV21-1 is a documented pseudogene. This CDR3 has 16 amino acids. CDR3 nucleotides: TGTGCCAGCAGCAAACTCTCCGGATTTCAATATCAGCCCCAGCATTTT. Translating gives CASSKLSGFQYQPQHF.

Only one count was recorded for this clone. The chain links TRBV5-8 to TRBJ1-5, with D maybe TRBD1 (5 bases). CDR1 and CDR2 from the germline V gene are SGHTS and YDEGEE. This CDR3 is built from 14 residues. Trimming shortened V by 2 bases and J by 2 bases, and 8 bases separated the two germline ends. The CDR3 loop reads CASSFRDGNQPQHF. The CDR3 DNA reads as TGTGCCAGCAGCTTTCGGGACGGCAATCAGCCCCAGCATTTT.

This clone was seen more than once but under ten times. This chain connects TRBV27 to TRBJ2-3, with D unclear. Germline CDR1 reads MNHEY; CDR2 reads SMNVEV (reference sequence). There are 15 residues in the CDR3. Trimming took 4 bases from V and 3 from J, leaving 14 bases between them. CDR3 residues: CASSSGIGRTDTQYF. Here the CDR3 DNA reads TGTGCCAGCAGTTCCGGAATAGGGCGAACAGATACGCAGTATTTT.

This clone was observed many times. The V call is TRBV14, the J call TRBJ2-7; 8 positions match TRBD2. Germline-derived CDR1 and CDR2 are SGHDN and FVKESK. The CDR3 totals 17 residues. J gave up 0 bases and V 0 bases, and 7 bases lay outside the gene matches. CDR3 loop: CASSQEYGLALSYEQYF. In DNA form, the CDR3 reads TGTGCCAGCAGCCAAGAATACGGACTAGCCCTCTCCTACGAGCAGTACTTC.

V and J are TRBV10-2 and TRBJ1-1, with D uncertain. The CDR3 loop spans 11 amino acids. The V end was cut by 6 bases, the J end by 7 bases, with 9 bases between. In germline, CDR1 is WSHSY, CDR2 SAAADI. The CDR3 bases are TGCGCCAGCAGCGGGGTTTTTGAAGCTTTCTTT. This sequence encodes CASSGVFEAFF.

A few counts support this clone. J is TRBJ1-3 and V is TRBV5-4; D is undetermined. CDR3 size: 11 residues. Germline V gene data show CDR1 as SGHNT and CDR2 as YYREEE (reference sequence). The ends were cut back, 10 bases at V and 7 bases at J, with 12 bases in the middle. CDR3 bases: TGTGCCGCCCCAATCGAGAACACCATATATTTT. It yields the protein CAAPIENTIYF.

Here the CDR3 DNA reads TGTGCCAGCAGTGAAAGCGGAAACGTCCGGAACACCTTC. It is translated as CASSESGNVRNTF. The chain recombines TRBV25-1 with TRBJ1-2; D not certain. The CDR3 spans 13 residues. Germline-derived CDR1 and CDR2 are MGHDK and SYGVNS. The V gene lost 2 bases and the J gene lost 12 bases, with 16 bases spanning the gap.

The rearrangement links TRBV30 to TRBJ1-5; weak D call: TRBD1 (5 bases). V lost 1 base and J 3 bases, leaving 13 bases between the germline ends. Germline loops: CDR1 GTSNPN, CDR2 SVGIG (reference sequence). CDR3 length: 15 residues. CDR3 in amino acids: CAWSAGTGYNQPQHF. The CDR3 DNA follows: TGTGCCTGGAGTGCCGGGACGGGATACAATCAGCCCCAGCATTTT.

The CDR3 region has the DNA TGTGCCATGCGGCCGGACAGGCGTCAGACTGAAGCTTTCTTT. Translated, it gives CAMRPDRRQTEAFF. The gene calls are TRBV21-1 and TRBJ1-1; TRBD1, the D gene given by the table, was not confirmed from the DNA. TRBV21-1 is reported as a pseudogene. The CDR3 spans 14 residues.

V gene TRBV6-5 combines with J gene TRBJ2-1; 9 bases fit TRBD1. Trimming cost V 7 bases and J 5 bases; bases outside gene matches: 6. CDR3 length: 14 amino acids. CDR1 is MNHEY, CDR2 SVGAGI, per germline. The CDR3 DNA follows: TGTGCCAGCAAAACGGGACAGGGTAACAATGAGCAGTTCTTC. As protein: CASKTGQGNNEQFF.

This clone has more than one count but fewer than ten. This sequence joins TRBV15 and TRBJ2-7; 8 positions match TRBD2. The length of the CDR3 is 14 residues. Trimming removed 1 base from V and 5 bases from J; junction bases left unmatched: 4. Germline-derived CDR1 and CDR2 are LNHNV and YYDKDF (reference sequence). The CDR3 bases are TGTGCCACCAGCAGAGGAGGACTAGCCGACGAGCAGTACTTC. Its protein is CATSRGGLADEQYF.

The J gene is TRBJ2-5, the V gene TRBV9, with TRBD2 matching 11 bases. Germline CDR1 SGDLS, CDR2 YYNGEE. The J segment lost 0 bases and the V segment lost 4 bases, leaving 2 bases of the junction unmatched. This CDR3 has 15 amino acids. The CDR3 spells CASSYSGRDQETQYF. The CDR3 DNA sequence: TGTGCCAGCAGCTATAGCGGGAGGGACCAAGAGACCCAGTACTTC.

The rearrangement joins TRBV5-4 to TRBJ2-7, with 7 bases that match TRBD1. Germline loops: CDR1 SGHNT, CDR2 YYREEE (reference sequence). The junction had 7 bases not matched to a gene; V was cut back by 4 bases and J by 6 bases. The CDR3 loop spans 13 amino acids. CDR3 in DNA: TGTGCCAGCAGCCCCGTGACAGGGAGCGAGCAGTACTTC. This sequence encodes CASSPVTGSEQYF.

The V call is TRBV11-3, the J call TRBJ1-4; possible D gene TRBD1, 5 bases. Deletions cut 3 bases from V and 5 bases from J, with 10 bases between. The CDR3 loop spans 14 amino acids. The germline V gene encodes CDR1 SGHNT and CDR2 YENEEA. Written as DNA, the CDR3 is TGTGCCAGCAGCTTGGGGGGTCAGAATGAAAAACTGTTTTTT. This translates into CASSLGGQNEKLFF.

The CDR3 DNA follows: TGCAGCGTTCTCCCTGGCGGCACAGATACGCAGTATTTT. Its protein product is CSVLPGGTDTQYF. The chain recombines TRBV29-1 with TRBJ2-3; D unresolved. Trimming stripped 5 bases from V and 1 base from J, with 10 bases between. CDR1 is SQVTM, CDR2 ANQGSEA, per germline. This CDR3 has 13 residues.

This chain uses TRBV14 with TRBJ2-2; 9 nucleotides line up with TRBD2. J was trimmed by 1 base and V by 0 bases; bases with no gene match: 12. The CDR3 runs 20 residues. Per germline, CDR1 SGHDN and CDR2 FVKESK. The CDR3 DNA is TGTGCCAGCAGCCAAGATCGGAAGCTAGCGGGACGGCGGAACACCGGGGAGCTGTTTTTT. Its translation is CASSQDRKLAGRRNTGELFF.

The chain uses TRBV7-2 and TRBJ1-5; D is undetermined. The CDR3 length is 15 residues. Germline CDR1 and CDR2: SGHTA and FQGNSA. With 1 base removed from V and 1 base from J, the gap between germline ends came to 8 bases. In nucleotides, the CDR3 is TGTGCCAGCAGCTTAGTCGAAGGGAGCAATCAGCCCCAGCATTTT. Amino acids: CASSLVEGSNQPQHF.

The chain recombines TRBV11-3 with TRBJ2-1; D ambiguous. The CDR3 length is 16 residues. The V end lost 3 bases, the J end lost 0 bases, and 12 bases lay between the germline ends. Germline V gene lookup returns CDR1 SGHNT and CDR2 YENEEA. The DNA for the CDR3 is TGTGCCAGCAGCTTGGCAAGCGACGTCTCCTACAATGAGCAGTTCTTC. This translates into CASSLASDVSYNEQFF.

V and J are TRBV7-8 and TRBJ1-1, with D possibly matching TRBD1 (6 bases). Looked up from germline, CDR1 is SGHVS and CDR2 is FQNEAQ. The CDR3 totals 12 residues. V was pared by 9 bases and J by 10 bases, with 18 bases between. CDR3 region: CASSLPGESAFF. CDR3 in DNA: TGTGCCAGTTCACTCCCAGGGGAGTCAGCTTTCTTT.

The chain has TRBV11-3 and TRBJ2-1; D perhaps matches TRBD2 (5 bases). This CDR3 comprises 14 residues. The V end was cut by 3 bases, the J end by 9 bases, with 15 bases between. Germline-derived CDR1 and CDR2 are SGHNT and YENEEA. CDR3 sequence: CASSFRGRNGEQFF. The CDR3 DNA reads TGTGCCAGCAGCTTCCGAGGGAGAAATGGTGAGCAGTTCTTC.

The CDR3 is CAWSVEQGGYEKLFF. CDR3 nucleotide sequence: TGTGCCTGGAGTGTAGAACAGGGGGGATATGAAAAACTGTTTTTT. The rearrangement uses TRBV30 and TRBJ1-4, with 8 positions matching TRBD1. The CDR3 runs 15 residues. V lost 0 bases, J lost 6 bases, and 6 bases stayed unmatched. Germline loops: CDR1 GTSNPN, CDR2 SVGIG (reference sequence).

This clone was picked up one time. V and J are TRBV29-1 and TRBJ2-7; D is unresolved. V lost 3 bases, J lost 3 bases, and 18 bases lay in between. The CDR3 contains 15 residues. Germline-derived CDR1 and CDR2 are SQVTM and ANQGSEA. The CDR3 DNA reads as TGCAGCGTTGAGGGCGAGCAGAGTGGAAGCTACGAGCAGTACTTC. This gives the protein CSVEGEQSGSYEQYF.